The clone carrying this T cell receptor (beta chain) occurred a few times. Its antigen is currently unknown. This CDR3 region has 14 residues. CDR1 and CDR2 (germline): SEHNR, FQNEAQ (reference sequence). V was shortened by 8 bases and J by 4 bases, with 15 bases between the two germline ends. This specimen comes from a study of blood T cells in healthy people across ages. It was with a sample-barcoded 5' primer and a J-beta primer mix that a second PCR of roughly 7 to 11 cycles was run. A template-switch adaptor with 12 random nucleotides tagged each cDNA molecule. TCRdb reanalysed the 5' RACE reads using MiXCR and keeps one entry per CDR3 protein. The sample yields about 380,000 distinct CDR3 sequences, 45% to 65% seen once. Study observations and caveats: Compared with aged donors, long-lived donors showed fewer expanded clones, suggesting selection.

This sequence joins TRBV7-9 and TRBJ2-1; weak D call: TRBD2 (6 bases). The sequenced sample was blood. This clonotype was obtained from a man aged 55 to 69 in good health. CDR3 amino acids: CASARDLIYNEQFF. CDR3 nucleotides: TGTGCCAGCGCCCGGGACTTAATTTACAATGAGCAGTTCTTC.